The 18 T cell receptor beta chains in this list originate from one sample, sequenced in a study of T cells in Graves' hyperthyroidism and ophthalmopathy. TCR beta CDR3 regions were amplified from RNA transcripts. First-round RT-PCR of the TCR CDR3 relied on the HTBI primer set. Using its own MiXCR run on the multiplex PCR reads, TCRdb lists one record per CDR3 protein. In the table there are roughly 180,000 distinct CDR3 sequences, just under 9.5% of which are singletons. The sample consisted of blood. Source of these receptors: a woman in her late teens or twenties with Graves' hyperthyroidism that later progressed to Graves' ophthalmopathy.

This clonotype was detected ten times or more. The chain recombines TRBV2 with TRBJ2-1; no clear D gene. Per the germline V gene, CDR1 is SNHLY and CDR2 is FYNNEI. Trimming removed 6 bases from V and 5 bases from J, with 11 bases in between. The CDR3 extends over 13 amino acids. The CDR3 protein is CASRWDTDNEQFF. In DNA, the CDR3 is TGTGCCAGCAGGTGGGATACCGACAATGAGCAGTTCTTC.

Ten or more counts support this clonotype. The V call is TRBV20-1, the J call TRBJ1-6, with D unresolved. The V end was cut by 5 bases, the J end by 7 bases, with 9 bases between. Germline CDR1 DFQATT, CDR2 SNEGSKA (reference sequence). CDR3 length: 12 amino acids. The chain's CDR3 is CSAAPPNSPLHF. The DNA for the CDR3 is TGCAGTGCTGCACCTCCGAATTCACCCCTCCACTTT.

This clonotype was seen at least ten times. The genes are TRBV28 and TRBJ2-1; D unresolved. The CDR3 loop spans 14 amino acids. Germline V gene data show CDR1 as MDHEN and CDR2 as SYDVKM. Trimming cost V 2 bases and J 4 bases, with 9 bases left between them. CDR3 region: CASSLHALYNEQFF. The CDR3, as DNA: TGTGCCAGCAGTTTACACGCCCTTTACAATGAGCAGTTCTTC. The whole variable domain, filled in from reference TRBV28 and TRBJ2-1, reads DVKVTQSSRYLVKRTGEKVFLECVQDMDHENMFWYRQDPGLGLRLIYFSYDVKMKEKGDIPEGYSVSREKKERFSLILESASTNQTSMYLCASSLHALYNEQFFGPGTRLTVL.

J is TRBJ1-1 and V is TRBV13, with 11 positions matching TRBD1. CDR1 and CDR2 (germline): PRHDT, FYEKMQ (reference sequence). This CDR3 contains 15 residues. Germline trimming cut 8 bases from V and 3 bases from J; bases unmatched to any gene: 8. The CDR3 DNA reads as TGTGCCAGCTCACCCAAGGGACAGGGGGACACTGAAGCTTTCTTT. Its translation is CASSPKGQGDTEAFF.

This clonotype was counted many times. The chain combines TRBV7-3 with TRBJ2-1; 10 nucleotides match TRBD2. Germline-derived CDR1 and CDR2 are SGHTA and FQGTGA. The junction had 5 bases not matched to a gene; V was cut back by 1 base and J by 8 bases. The CDR3 spans 15 residues. The CDR3 region is CASSLNSGRSDEQFF. CDR3 bases: TGTGCCAGCAGCTTAAATAGCGGGAGGAGCGATGAGCAGTTCTTC.

This clonotype was detected many times. The chain recombines TRBV19 with TRBJ2-7; 9 bases are shared with TRBD1. In germline, CDR1 is LNHDA, CDR2 SQIVND (reference sequence). There are 14 residues in the CDR3. J gave up 7 bases and V 6 bases, and 10 bases lay outside the gene matches. CDR3 region: CASSPGQGVGEQYF. The CDR3 DNA sequence: TGTGCCAGTAGCCCGGGACAGGGTGTGGGTGAGCAGTACTTC. Based on the CDR3 plus reference TRBV19 and TRBJ2-7, the full variable domain is DGGITQSPKYLFRKEGQNVTLSCEQNLNHDAMYWYRQDPGQGLRLIYYSQIVNDFQKGDIAEGYSVSREKKESFPLTVTSAQKNPTAFYLCASSPGQGVGEQYFGPGTRLTVT.

This clonotype was counted at least ten times. The CDR3 DNA reads as TGCAGCGTTGATCGGGGAGGCGGCTACACCTTC. Translation: CSVDRGGGYTF. The gene calls are TRBV29-1 and TRBJ1-2, with D hard to call. The germline V gene has CDR1 SQVTM and CDR2 ANQGSEA. The V and J ends lost 3 bases and 8 bases respectively, with 10 bases between them. CDR3 length equals 11 residues.

This clonotype was detected ten times or more. V usage is TRBV7-3 and J usage is TRBJ2-5; 8 nucleotides match TRBD1. This CDR3 contains 15 residues. V lost 4 bases, J lost 3 bases, and 7 bases stayed unmatched. The germline gives CDR1 SGHTA, CDR2 FQGTGA. CDR3 amino acids: CASSSHRDRKETQYF. For the CDR3, the DNA is TGTGCCAGCAGCTCCCACCGGGACAGGAAAGAGACCCAGTACTTC.

Here the CDR3 reads CASSLEGGRSQETQYF. CDR3 coding DNA: TGCGCCAGCAGCTTGGAGGGCGGGAGGAGTCAAGAGACCCAGTACTTC. The rearrangement links TRBV5-1 to TRBJ2-5; 8 bases match TRBD2. In germline, CDR1 is SGHRS, CDR2 YFSETQ. The CDR3 has 16 amino acids. With V trimmed by 0 bases and J by 2 bases, 6 bases remained unmatched.

This clonotype was found a few times. A single base separates this from a much larger clone, so it may be a read error. The chain carries TRBV6-1 and TRBJ2-7, with 7 bases lining up with TRBD1. The V gene end was trimmed by 4 bases and the J gene end by 0 bases; junction bases not matched to a gene: 12. The CDR3 is 17 amino acids. Germline V gives CDR1 MNHNS, CDR2 SASEGT. Here the CDR3 DNA reads TGTGCCAGCAGTGGTTTCCGGACAGGAAAGAGCTCCTACGAGCAGTACTTC. This gives the protein CASSGFRTGKSSYEQYF.

The table lists this clonotype with a few counts. A much more abundant neighbour one base away suggests this may be a read error. This chain connects TRBV12-3 or TRBV12-4 to TRBJ2-1; D unclear. CDR3 length equals 15 residues. V lost 1 base, J lost 0 bases, and 7 bases lay in between. The CDR3 loop is CASSLGESSYNEQFF. CDR3 coding DNA: TGTGCCAGCAGTTTAGGCGAGAGCTCCTACAATGAGCAGTTCTTC.

This clonotype has a count of ten or more. This chain joins TRBV7-9 and TRBJ1-4; D gene uncertain. Germline-derived CDR1 and CDR2 are SEHNR and FQNEAQ (reference sequence). V was shortened by 4 bases and J by 0 bases, with 12 bases between the two germline ends. The CDR3 has 16 residues. CDR3 nucleotide sequence: TGTGCCAGCAGCTCCTGGTTAGGGACAACTAATGAAAAACTGTTTTTT. This translates into CASSSWLGTTNEKLFF. Drawing the rest from reference TRBV7-9 and TRBJ1-4, the complete variable domain is DTGVSQNPRHKITKRGQNVTFRCDPISEHNRLYWYRQTLGQGPEFLTYFQNEAQLEKSRLLSDRFSAERPKGSFSTLEIQRTEQGDSAMYLCASSSWLGTTNEKLFFGSGTQLSVL.

The V call is TRBV5-8, the J call TRBJ1-4, with 8 bases lining up with TRBD1. The CDR3 totals 15 residues. Germline lookup yields CDR1 SGHTS and CDR2 YDEGEE. With V trimmed by 0 bases and J by 8 bases, 6 bases remained unmatched. The CDR3 region has the DNA TGTGCCAGCAGCTTGGGACAGGGGAACCGAGAAAAACTGTTTTTT. This codes for CASSLGQGNREKLFF.

This clonotype was found many times. Here the CDR3 reads CASRGTGENTEAFF. The CDR3 region has the DNA TGCGCCAGCAGGGGGACAGGGGAGAACACTGAAGCTTTCTTT. The rearrangement uses TRBV5-1 and TRBJ1-1, with 10 bases that match TRBD1. This CDR3 has 14 residues. V shed 5 bases, J shed 1 base, and the junction held 2 bases outside the gene matches. CDR1 is SGHRS, CDR2 YFSETQ, per germline.

This clonotype was found a few times. J is TRBJ2-1 and V is TRBV4-1; 9 positions agree with TRBD1. The CDR3 has 16 residues. Germline V gene lookup returns CDR1 MGHRA and CDR2 YSYEKL. Trimming took 3 bases from V and 5 from J; bases not matched to a gene: 8. The CDR3 sequence: CASSQDRGLGHNEQFF. In nucleotides, the CDR3 is TGCGCCAGCAGCCAGGACAGGGGCTTAGGACACAATGAGCAGTTCTTC.

This chain connects TRBV6-1 to TRBJ2-1; 7 bases match TRBD2. V shed 6 bases and J 2 bases; nucleotides not matched to a gene: 7. This CDR3 is built from 15 residues. The V gene's germline CDR1 is MNHNS and CDR2 SASEGT. Here the CDR3 reads CASRVAGQTYNEQFF. The CDR3 coding sequence is TGTGCCAGCAGGGTAGCGGGCCAGACCTACAATGAGCAGTTCTTC.

This clonotype was observed at least ten times. The chain combines TRBV28 with TRBJ1-2; maybe TRBD1 (5 bases). Germline V gives CDR1 MDHEN, CDR2 SYDVKM. Trimming removed 2 bases from V and 5 bases from J, with 12 bases in between. This CDR3 has 14 residues. The CDR3 nucleotides read TGTGCCAGCAGTTTAATCTGGGAGGGGTATGGCTACACCTTC. Amino acid sequence: CASSLIWEGYGYTF.

This clonotype was recorded many times. This rearrangement joins TRBV20-1 to TRBJ1-5, with 9 positions matching TRBD1. The junction had 7 bases not matched to a gene; V was cut back by 6 bases and J by 7 bases. The CDR3 contains 13 residues. Germline V CDR1 and CDR2: DFQATT, SNEGSKA (reference sequence). The CDR3 bases are TGCAGTGCGGGCACAGGGGGCGGCCAGCCCCAGCATTTT. This gives the protein CSAGTGGGQPQHF.